This TCR beta chain was identified in a study of glioma-infiltrating T cells after dendritic cell vaccination. No glioblastoma patient carried an isocitrate dehydrogenase mutation. The CDR3 is made up of 13 amino acids. V lost 8 bases and J lost 0, with 8 bases in between. CDR1 and CDR2 from the germline V gene are SNHLY and FYNNEI. Up to about 2 ug genomic DNA was used for TCRB CDR3 amplification. The PCR used 60 V beta and 13 J beta primers. TCRdb's table, derived via immunoSEQ multiplex PCR, lists solely in-frame clones and lacks some. The data hold about 92,000 clones, with around 86% observed a single time. Concerning this clone: Its antigen is not identified.

General study points: Higher pretreatment TIL content predicted longer progression-free time and survival.

The TCR was taken from a human donor with glioblastoma. Sample: blood, taken before dendritic cell vaccination. J is TRBJ1-5 and V is TRBV2, with D hard to call. The CDR3 region has the DNA TGTGCCAGCCGGTTAATTAGCAATCAGCCCCAGCATTTT. Its translation is CASRLISNQPQHF.